This TCR beta chain was identified during a study of molecular identifiers for immune sequencing clone quantification. This clonotype appeared many times. V lost 4 bases and J 5 bases, leaving 10 bases between the germline ends. CDR1 and CDR2 from the germline V gene are SGDLS and YYNGEE. This CDR3 is built from 13 residues. TCRdb processed the PCR reads anew with MiXCR; each CDR3 protein has one entry. This table holds around 480,000 distinct CDR3 sequences, about 21% found once. This chain connects TRBV9 to TRBJ1-5; no firm D call. Input material: naive CD8+ T cells from blood, with Jurkat cell RNA spiked in. The subset: FACS-sorted CD8+CD4-CCR7+CD45RA+ naive T cells. The receptor was isolated from a human donor in good health. Some libraries in this study had Jurkat cell RNA spiked in. The DNA of the CDR3 is TGTGCCAGCAGCCTAACCCCAGATCAGCCCCAGCATTTT. Translating it yields CASSLTPDQPQHF.